This T cell receptor beta chain is drawn from a study of T cells in Graves' hyperthyroidism and ophthalmopathy. This clonotype has ten or more counts. Researchers took RNA transcripts and amplified the TCR beta CDR3 regions from them. The TCR CDR3 was amplified in a first-round RT-PCR using the HTBI primer set. TCRdb ran MiXCR on the multiplex PCR reads and lists one entry per CDR3 protein. The sample yields some 620,000 distinct CDR3 sequences, roughly 15% seen once. The CDR3 spans 14 residues. Deletions cut 0 bases from V and 5 bases from J, with 8 bases between. Per germline, CDR1 LNHNV and CDR2 YYDKDF (reference sequence).

Sequencing was performed on blood. The receptor was derived from a woman aged 25-40 years with Graves' hyperthyroidism. The chain combines TRBV15 with TRBJ2-1; D uncertain. The CDR3 is CATSRDLEDNEQFF. The CDR3 DNA reads as TGTGCCACCAGCAGAGATCTTGAGGACAATGAGCAGTTCTTC.